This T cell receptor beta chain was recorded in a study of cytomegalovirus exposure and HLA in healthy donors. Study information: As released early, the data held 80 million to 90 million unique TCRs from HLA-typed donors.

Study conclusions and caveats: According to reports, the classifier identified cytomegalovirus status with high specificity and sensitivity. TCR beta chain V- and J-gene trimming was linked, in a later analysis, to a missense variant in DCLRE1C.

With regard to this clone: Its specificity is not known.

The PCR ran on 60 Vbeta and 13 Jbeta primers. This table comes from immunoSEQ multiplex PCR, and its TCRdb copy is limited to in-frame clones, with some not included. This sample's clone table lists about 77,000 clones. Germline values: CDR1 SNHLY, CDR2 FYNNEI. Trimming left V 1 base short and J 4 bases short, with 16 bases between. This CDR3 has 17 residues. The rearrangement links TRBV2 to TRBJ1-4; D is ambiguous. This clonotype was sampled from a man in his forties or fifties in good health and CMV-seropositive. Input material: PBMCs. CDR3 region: CASSEGRGLRGNEKLFF. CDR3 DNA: TGTGCCAGCAGTGAAGGTAGAGGGCTCCGTGGTAATGAAAAACTGTTTTTT.